These 12 T cell receptor beta chains share one sample of origin, sequenced in a study of shared clonotypes between healthy human individuals. TCRdb's table, derived via immunoSEQ multiplex PCR, lists solely in-frame clones and lacks some. The table includes about 450,000 clones, around 80% detected once. Sample: PBMCs. These TCRs come from a woman between 40 and 50 years old in good health. Some clones in this sample may be carry-over from other donors' samples.

The chain recombines TRBV5-1 with TRBJ2-3; 11 nucleotides agree with TRBD2. This CDR3 has 15 amino acids. Germline CDR1 and CDR2: SGHRS and YFSETQ. V shed 8 bases and J 4 bases; nucleotides not matched to a gene: 9. Written as DNA, the CDR3 is TGCGCCAGTTTAGCCGGGACTAGCGGCCCAGATACGCAGTATTTT. This codes for CASLAGTSGPDTQYF.

The V gene is TRBV7-9, the J gene TRBJ1-4; tentative D call: TRBD1 (5 bases). The V end was cut by 11 bases, the J end by 2 bases, with 12 bases between. The CDR3 runs to 13 residues. Germline loops: CDR1 SEHNR, CDR2 FQNEAQ (reference sequence). The DNA for the CDR3 is TGTGCCGGGGGGGACGTTACTAATGAAAAACTGTTTTTT. It yields the protein CAGGDVTNEKLFF.

The chain uses TRBV7-2 and TRBJ2-7; a possible D gene is TRBD2 (6 bases). V lost 1 base and J 2 bases, leaving 12 bases between the germline ends. This CDR3 comprises 15 residues. Germline V gives CDR1 SGHTA, CDR2 FQGNSA. The chain's CDR3 is CASSLGREIAYEQYF. The CDR3, as DNA: TGTGCCAGCAGCTTAGGACGGGAGATCGCCTACGAGCAGTACTTC.

The chain couples TRBV5-6 to TRBJ1-2; 9 positions agree with TRBD1. CDR3 length: 16 residues. The junction had 10 bases not matched to a gene; V was cut back by 3 bases and J by 4 bases. CDR1 and CDR2 (germline): SGHDT, YYEEEE. In DNA form, the CDR3 reads TGTGCCAGCAGCTCACAGGGGGCGCGATCCGCCTATGGCTACACCTTC. Its protein product is CASSSQGARSAYGYTF.

For this clone: A read error is likely here: a far larger clone is one base away. This chain uses TRBV29-1 with TRBJ1-1; D unclear. This CDR3 has 13 residues. The germline V gene has CDR1 SQVTM and CDR2 ANQGSEA. V was trimmed by 4 bases and J by 4 bases, leaving 13 bases between them. The CDR3 DNA reads TGCAGCGTTGCACATGGCAGCGGCACTGAAGCTTTCTTT. It specifies CSVAHGSGTEAFF. The whole variable domain, filled in from reference TRBV29-1 and TRBJ1-1, reads SAVISQKPSRDICQRGTSLTIQCQVDSQVTMMFWYRQQPGQSLTLIATANQGSEATYESGFVIDKFPISRPNLTFSTLTVSNMSPEDSSIYLCSVAHGSGTEAFFGQGTRLTVV.

The chain joins TRBV19 to TRBJ1-2; D is perhaps TRBD1 (5 bases). In germline, CDR1 is LNHDA, CDR2 SQIVND (reference sequence). With 3 bases removed from V and 4 bases from J, the gap between germline ends came to 12 bases. This CDR3 is 14 amino acids long. CDR3: CASSMDTASYGYTF. In DNA form, the CDR3 reads TGTGCCAGTAGTATGGACACCGCGTCCTATGGCTACACCTTC.

The chain has TRBV11-3 and TRBJ2-1, with 10 bases matching TRBD1. The V gene end was trimmed by 1 base and the J gene end by 7 bases; junction bases not matched to a gene: 10. The CDR3 totals 17 residues. The V gene's germline CDR1 is SGHNT and CDR2 YENEEA. The CDR3 coding sequence is TGTGCCAGCAGCTTAGCCCAATTAGGGACAGGGGAAAATGAGCAGTTCTTC. This gives the protein CASSLAQLGTGENEQFF.

The rearrangement links TRBV15 to TRBJ2-7; TRBD2 matches 11 bases. The germline V gene has CDR1 LNHNV and CDR2 YYDKDF (reference sequence). This CDR3 region has 16 residues. Trimming took 4 bases from V and 5 from J; bases not matched to a gene: 10. The DNA of the CDR3 is TGTGCCACCAGCACCTTTAGCGGGAGGGAAAGGAACGAGCAGTACTTC. It specifies CATSTFSGRERNEQYF.

The CDR3 DNA sequence: TGCGCCAGCAGCCAAGACCAGGGGGCGGGAGGGGGCCAAGAGACCCAGTACTTC. Translation gives CASSQDQGAGGGQETQYF. The chain employs TRBV4-3 and TRBJ2-5, with D perhaps matching TRBD2 (9 bases). The germline V gene has CDR1 LGHNA and CDR2 YSLEER. CDR3 size: 18 residues. The V end lost 0 bases, the J end lost 1 base, and 18 bases lay between the germline ends.

The rearrangement uses TRBV27 and TRBJ2-1; D tentatively fits TRBD1 or TRBD2 (5 bases each). The germline V gene has CDR1 MNHEY and CDR2 SMNVEV (reference sequence). The germline V and J ends were trimmed by 2 bases and 7 bases, with 9 bases remaining between them. The CDR3 runs to 13 residues. CDR3 protein: CASSLGTLNEQFF. CDR3 DNA: TGTGCCAGCAGTTTAGGGACCCTAAATGAGCAGTTCTTC.

This clone was observed a few times. The chain is built from TRBV7-9 and TRBJ2-5; 7 nucleotides line up with TRBD1. V gave up 3 bases and J gave up 1 base; unmatched junction bases: 2. The CDR3 loop spans 14 amino acids. Per germline, CDR1 SEHNR and CDR2 FQNEAQ (reference sequence). The DNA for the CDR3 is TGTGCCAGCAGCTTCGGACAGGCCCAAGAGACCCAGTACTTC. This encodes CASSFGQAQETQYF.

The rearrangement links TRBV19 to TRBJ1-5; D is unclear. Germline lookup yields CDR1 LNHDA and CDR2 SQIVND (reference sequence). Trimming stripped 3 bases from V and 2 bases from J, with 5 bases between. There are 13 residues in the CDR3. CDR3 in DNA: TGTGCCAGTAGTATGAGCGGCAATCAGCCCCAGCATTTT. Translated: CASSMSGNQPQHF.